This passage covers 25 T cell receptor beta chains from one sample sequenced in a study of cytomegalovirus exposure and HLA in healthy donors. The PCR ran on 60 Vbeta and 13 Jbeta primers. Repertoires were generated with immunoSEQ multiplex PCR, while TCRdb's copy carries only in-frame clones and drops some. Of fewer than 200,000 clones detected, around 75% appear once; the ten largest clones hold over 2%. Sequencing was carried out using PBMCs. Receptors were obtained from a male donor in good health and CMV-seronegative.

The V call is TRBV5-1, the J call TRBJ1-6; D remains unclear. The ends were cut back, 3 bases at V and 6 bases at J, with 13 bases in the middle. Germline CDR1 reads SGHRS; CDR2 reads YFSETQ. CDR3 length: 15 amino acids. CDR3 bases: TGCGCCAGCAGCTCCTTGGCCGGGAGTAATTCACCCCTCCACTTT. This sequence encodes CASSSLAGSNSPLHF.

As DNA, the CDR3 is TGTGCCAGCAGTGCCAGGGGGCCTCCGGGAGAGCAGTACTTC. Amino acids: CASSARGPPGEQYF. V and J are TRBV6-5 and TRBJ2-7, with 8 bases lining up with TRBD1. The CDR3 contains 14 residues. The germline gives CDR1 MNHEY, CDR2 SVGAGI. J gave up 7 bases and V 5 bases, and 10 bases lay outside the gene matches.

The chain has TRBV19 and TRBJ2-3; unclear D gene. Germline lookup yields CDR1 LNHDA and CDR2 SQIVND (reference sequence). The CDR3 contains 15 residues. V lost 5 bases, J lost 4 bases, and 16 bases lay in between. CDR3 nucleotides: TGTGCCAGTAGTCCCCGACACCTCCCCCCAGATACGCAGTATTTT. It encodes CASSPRHLPPDTQYF.

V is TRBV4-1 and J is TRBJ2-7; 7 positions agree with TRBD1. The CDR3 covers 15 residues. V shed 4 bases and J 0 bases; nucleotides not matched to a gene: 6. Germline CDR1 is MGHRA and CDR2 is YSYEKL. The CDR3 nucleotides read TGCGCCAGCAGCCGCTCCGGGACAGCCTCCTACGAGCAGTACTTC. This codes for CASSRSGTASYEQYF.

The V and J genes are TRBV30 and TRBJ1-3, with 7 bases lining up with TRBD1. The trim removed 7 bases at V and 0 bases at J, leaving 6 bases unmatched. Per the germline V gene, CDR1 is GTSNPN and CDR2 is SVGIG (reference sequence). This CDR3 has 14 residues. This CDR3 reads CAFQQGNSGNTIYF. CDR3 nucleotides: TGTGCCTTCCAACAGGGGAACTCTGGAAACACCATATATTTT.

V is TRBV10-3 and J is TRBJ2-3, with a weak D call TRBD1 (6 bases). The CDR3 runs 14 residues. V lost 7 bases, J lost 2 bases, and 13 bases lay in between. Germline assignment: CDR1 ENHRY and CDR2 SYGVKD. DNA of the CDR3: TGTGCCATCAAAGGGGACACGTACACAGATACGCAGTATTTT. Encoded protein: CAIKGDTYTDTQYF.

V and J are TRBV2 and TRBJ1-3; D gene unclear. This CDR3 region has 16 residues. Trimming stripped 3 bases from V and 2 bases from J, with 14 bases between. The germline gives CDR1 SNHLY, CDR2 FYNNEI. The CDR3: CASSEISRPAGNTIYF. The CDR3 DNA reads TGTGCCAGCAGTGAGATTTCTAGACCTGCTGGAAACACCATATATTTT.

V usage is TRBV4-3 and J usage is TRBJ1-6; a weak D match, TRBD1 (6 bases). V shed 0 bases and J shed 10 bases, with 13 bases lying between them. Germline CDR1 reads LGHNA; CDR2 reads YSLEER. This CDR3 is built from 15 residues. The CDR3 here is CASSQERQGFSPLHF. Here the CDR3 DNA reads TGCGCCAGCAGCCAAGAGAGGCAGGGGTTCTCACCCCTCCACTTT.

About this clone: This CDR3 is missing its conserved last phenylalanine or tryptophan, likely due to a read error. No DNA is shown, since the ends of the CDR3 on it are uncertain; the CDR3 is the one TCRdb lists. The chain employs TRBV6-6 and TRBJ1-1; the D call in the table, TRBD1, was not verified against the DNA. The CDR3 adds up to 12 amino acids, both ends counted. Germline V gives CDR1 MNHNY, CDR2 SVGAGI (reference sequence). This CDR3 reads CASSYSPPSLRH.

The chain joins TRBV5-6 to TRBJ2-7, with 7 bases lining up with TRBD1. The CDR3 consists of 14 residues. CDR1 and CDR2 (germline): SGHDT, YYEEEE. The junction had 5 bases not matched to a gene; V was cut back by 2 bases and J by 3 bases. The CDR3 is CASSLSQGRYEQYF. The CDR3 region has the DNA TGTGCCAGCAGCTTATCACAGGGGCGCTACGAGCAGTACTTC.

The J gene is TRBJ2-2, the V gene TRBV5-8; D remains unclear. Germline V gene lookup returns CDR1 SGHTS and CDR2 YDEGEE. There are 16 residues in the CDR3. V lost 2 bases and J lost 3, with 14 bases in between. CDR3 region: CASSLVPRRYTGELFF. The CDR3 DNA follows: TGTGCCAGCAGCTTAGTCCCGAGGCGATACACCGGGGAGCTGTTTTTT.

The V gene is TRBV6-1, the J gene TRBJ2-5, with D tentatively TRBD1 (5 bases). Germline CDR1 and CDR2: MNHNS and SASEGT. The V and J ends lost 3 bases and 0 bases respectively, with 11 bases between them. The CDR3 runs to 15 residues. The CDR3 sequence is CASSDPQGYQETQYF. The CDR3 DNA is TGTGCCAGCAGTGACCCGCAGGGTTACCAAGAGACCCAGTACTTC.

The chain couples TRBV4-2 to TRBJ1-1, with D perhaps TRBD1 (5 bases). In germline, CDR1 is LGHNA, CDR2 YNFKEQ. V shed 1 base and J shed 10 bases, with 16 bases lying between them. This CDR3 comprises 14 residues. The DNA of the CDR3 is TGTGCCAGCAGCCAAGCTTTGGGGGGATCGGGAGCTTTCTTT. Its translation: CASSQALGGSGAFF.

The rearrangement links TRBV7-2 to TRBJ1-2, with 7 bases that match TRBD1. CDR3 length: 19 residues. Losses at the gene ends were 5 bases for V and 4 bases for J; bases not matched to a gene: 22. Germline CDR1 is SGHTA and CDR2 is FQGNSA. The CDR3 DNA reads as TGTGCCAGCAGCCACCCTGCCCCCGGACAGGACCCTTCGGGCTATGGCTACACCTTC. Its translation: CASSHPAPGQDPSGYGYTF. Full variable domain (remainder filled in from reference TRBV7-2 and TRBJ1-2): GAGVSQSPSNKVTEKGKDVELRCDPISGHTALYWYRQSLGQGLEFLIYFQGNSAPDKSGLPSDRFSAERTGGSVSTLTIQRTQQEDSAVYLCASSHPAPGQDPSGYGYTFGSGTRLTVV.

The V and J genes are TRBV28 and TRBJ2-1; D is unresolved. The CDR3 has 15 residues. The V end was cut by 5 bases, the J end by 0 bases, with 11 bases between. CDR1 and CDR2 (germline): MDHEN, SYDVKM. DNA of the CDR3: TGTGCCAGCAGTCGAACCGCCAGCTCCTACAATGAGCAGTTCTTC. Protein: CASSRTASSYNEQFF.

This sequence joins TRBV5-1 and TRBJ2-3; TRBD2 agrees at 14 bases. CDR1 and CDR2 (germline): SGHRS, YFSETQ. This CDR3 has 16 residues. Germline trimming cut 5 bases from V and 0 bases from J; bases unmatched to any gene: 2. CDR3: CASRGLAGASTDTQYF. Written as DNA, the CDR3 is TGCGCCAGCAGGGGACTAGCGGGGGCAAGCACAGATACGCAGTATTTT.

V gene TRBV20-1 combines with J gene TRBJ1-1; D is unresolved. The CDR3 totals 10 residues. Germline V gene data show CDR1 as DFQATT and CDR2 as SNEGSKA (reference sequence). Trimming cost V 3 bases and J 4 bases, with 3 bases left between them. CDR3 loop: CSASSTEAFF. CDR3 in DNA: TGCAGTGCTAGCAGCACTGAAGCTTTCTTT.

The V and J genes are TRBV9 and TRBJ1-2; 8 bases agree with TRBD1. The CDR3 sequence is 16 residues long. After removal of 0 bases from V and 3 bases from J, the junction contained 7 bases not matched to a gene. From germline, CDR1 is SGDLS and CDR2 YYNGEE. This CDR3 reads CASSVAPGQGDYGYTF. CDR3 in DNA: TGTGCCAGCAGCGTAGCTCCCGGACAGGGAGACTATGGCTACACCTTC.

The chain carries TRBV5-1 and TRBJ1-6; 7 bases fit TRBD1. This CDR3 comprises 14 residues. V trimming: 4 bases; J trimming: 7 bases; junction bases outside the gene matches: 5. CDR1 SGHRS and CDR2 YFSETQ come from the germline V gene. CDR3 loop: CASSRTGRNSPLHF. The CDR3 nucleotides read TGCGCCAGCAGCCGGACAGGCCGAAATTCACCCCTCCACTTT.

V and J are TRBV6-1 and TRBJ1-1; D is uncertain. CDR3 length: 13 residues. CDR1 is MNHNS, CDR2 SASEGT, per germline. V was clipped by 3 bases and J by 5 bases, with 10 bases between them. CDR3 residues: CASSETKWTEAFF. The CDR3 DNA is TGTGCCAGCAGTGAGACAAAGTGGACTGAAGCTTTCTTT.

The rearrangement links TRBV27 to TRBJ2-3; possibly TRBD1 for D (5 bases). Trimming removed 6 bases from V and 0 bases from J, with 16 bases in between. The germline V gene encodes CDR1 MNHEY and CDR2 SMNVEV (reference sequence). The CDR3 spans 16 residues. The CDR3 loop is CASRTVGRSSTDTQYF. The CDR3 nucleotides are TGTGCCAGCAGGACAGTCGGCAGGTCTAGCACAGATACGCAGTATTTT.

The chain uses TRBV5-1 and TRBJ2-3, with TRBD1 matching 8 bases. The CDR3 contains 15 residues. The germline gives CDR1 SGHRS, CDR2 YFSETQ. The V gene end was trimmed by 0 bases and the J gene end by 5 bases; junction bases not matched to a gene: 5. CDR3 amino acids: CASSLGQGRQDTQYF. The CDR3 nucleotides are TGCGCCAGCAGCTTGGGACAGGGGAGGCAAGATACGCAGTATTTT.

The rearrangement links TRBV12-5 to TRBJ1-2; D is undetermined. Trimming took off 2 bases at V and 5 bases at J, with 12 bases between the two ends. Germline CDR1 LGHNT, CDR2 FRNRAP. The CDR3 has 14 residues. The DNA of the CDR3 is TGTGCTAGTGGTTTGCCTCAAGATACTTATGGCTACACCTTC. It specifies CASGLPQDTYGYTF. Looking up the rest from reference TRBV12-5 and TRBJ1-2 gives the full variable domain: DARVTQTPRHKVTEMGQEVTMRCQPILGHNTVFWYRQTMMQGLELLAYFRNRAPLDDSGMPKDRFSAEMPDATLATLKIQPSEPRDSAVYFCASGLPQDTYGYTFGSGTRLTVV.

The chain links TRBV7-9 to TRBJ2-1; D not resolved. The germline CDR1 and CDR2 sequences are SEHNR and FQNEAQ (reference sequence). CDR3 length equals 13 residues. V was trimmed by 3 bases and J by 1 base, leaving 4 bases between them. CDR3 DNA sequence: TGTGCCAGCAGCTTGCGATCCTACAATGAGCAGTTCTTC. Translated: CASSLRSYNEQFF.

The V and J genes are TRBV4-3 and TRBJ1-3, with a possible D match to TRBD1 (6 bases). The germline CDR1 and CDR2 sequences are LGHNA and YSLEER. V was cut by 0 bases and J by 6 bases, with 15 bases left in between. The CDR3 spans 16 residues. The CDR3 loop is CASSQDLKGGKNTIYF. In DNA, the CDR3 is TGCGCCAGCAGCCAAGATCTGAAAGGGGGTAAAAACACCATATATTTT.